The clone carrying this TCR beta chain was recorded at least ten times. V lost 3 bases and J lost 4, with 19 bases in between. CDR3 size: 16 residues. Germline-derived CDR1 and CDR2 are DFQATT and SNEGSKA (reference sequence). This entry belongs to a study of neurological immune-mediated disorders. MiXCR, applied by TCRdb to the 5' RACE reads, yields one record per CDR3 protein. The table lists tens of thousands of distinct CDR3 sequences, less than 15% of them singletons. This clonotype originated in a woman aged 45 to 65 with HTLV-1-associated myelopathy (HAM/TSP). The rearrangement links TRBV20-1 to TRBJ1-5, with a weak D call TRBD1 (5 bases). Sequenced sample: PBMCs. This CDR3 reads CSASDSTGRRNQPQHF. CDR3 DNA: TGCAGTGCTAGTGACTCGACGGGACGACGGAATCAGCCCCAGCATTTT.